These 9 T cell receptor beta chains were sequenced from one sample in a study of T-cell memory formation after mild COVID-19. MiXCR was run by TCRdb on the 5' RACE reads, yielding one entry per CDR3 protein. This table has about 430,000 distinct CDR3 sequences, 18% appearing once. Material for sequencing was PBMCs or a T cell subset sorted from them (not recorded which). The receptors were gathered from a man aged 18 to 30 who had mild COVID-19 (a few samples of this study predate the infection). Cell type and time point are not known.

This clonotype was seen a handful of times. The CDR3 sequence: CASSPWTGGNDEQYF. DNA of the CDR3: TGTGCCAGCTCACCTTGGACAGGGGGTAATGACGAGCAGTACTTC. V usage is TRBV18 and J usage is TRBJ2-7, with 10 bases lining up with TRBD1. The junction had 7 bases not matched to a gene; V was cut back by 3 bases and J by 5 bases. From germline, CDR1 is KGHSH and CDR2 LQKENI. The CDR3 loop spans 15 amino acids.

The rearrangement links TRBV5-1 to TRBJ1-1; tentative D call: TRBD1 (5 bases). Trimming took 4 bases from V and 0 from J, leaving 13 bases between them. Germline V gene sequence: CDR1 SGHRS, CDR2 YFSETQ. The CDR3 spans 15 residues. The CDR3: CASSPWGDLNTEAFF. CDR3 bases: TGCGCCAGCAGCCCCTGGGGGGACCTGAACACTGAAGCTTTCTTT.

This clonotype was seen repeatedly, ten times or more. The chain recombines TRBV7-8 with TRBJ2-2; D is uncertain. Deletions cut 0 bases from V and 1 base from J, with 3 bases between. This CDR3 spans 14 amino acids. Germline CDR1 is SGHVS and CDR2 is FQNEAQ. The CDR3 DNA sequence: TGTGCCAGCAGCTTAGCGTGGAACACCGGGGAGCTGTTTTTT. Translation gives CASSLAWNTGELFF.

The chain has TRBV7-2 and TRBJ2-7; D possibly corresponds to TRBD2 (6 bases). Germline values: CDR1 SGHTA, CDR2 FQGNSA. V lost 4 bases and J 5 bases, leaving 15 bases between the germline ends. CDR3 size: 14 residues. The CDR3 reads CASSSDGTLDEQYF. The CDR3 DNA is TGTGCCAGCAGCTCTGACGGGACTCTAGACGAGCAGTACTTC.

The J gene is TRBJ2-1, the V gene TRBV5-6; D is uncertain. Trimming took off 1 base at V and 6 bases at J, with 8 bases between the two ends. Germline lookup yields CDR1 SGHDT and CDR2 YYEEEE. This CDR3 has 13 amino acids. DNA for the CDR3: TGTGCCAGCAGCTTGCTTGGAGTCAATGAGCAGTTCTTC. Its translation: CASSLLGVNEQFF. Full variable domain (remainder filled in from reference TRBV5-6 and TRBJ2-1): DAGVTQSPTHLIKTRGQQVTLRCSPKSGHDTVSWYQQALGQGPQFIFQYYEEEERQRGNFPDRFSGHQFPNYSSELNVNALLLGDSALYLCASSLLGVNEQFFGPGTRLTVL.

For the CDR3, the DNA is TGTGCCAGCATCTACGGGGGTATCAATGAGCAGTTCTTC. This encodes CASIYGGINEQFF. V usage is TRBV12-3 or TRBV12-4 and J usage is TRBJ2-1, with D tentatively TRBD2 (6 bases). Trimming cost V 7 bases and J 6 bases, with 13 bases left between them. The CDR3 runs 13 residues.

The CDR3 DNA reads TGTGCCAGCAGTTTAGTACCGATGAACACTGAAGCTTTCTTT. Its translation is CASSLVPMNTEAFF. The chain uses TRBV12-3 or TRBV12-4 and TRBJ1-1, with D unclear. V lost 1 base to trimming and J lost 0 bases, with 6 bases between them. The CDR3 consists of 14 residues.

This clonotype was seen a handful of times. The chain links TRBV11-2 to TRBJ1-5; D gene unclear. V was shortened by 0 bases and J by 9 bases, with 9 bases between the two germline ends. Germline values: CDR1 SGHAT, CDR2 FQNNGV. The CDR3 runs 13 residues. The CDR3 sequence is CASSLDASRPQHF. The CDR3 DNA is TGTGCCAGCAGCTTAGATGCCTCCCGGCCCCAGCATTTT.

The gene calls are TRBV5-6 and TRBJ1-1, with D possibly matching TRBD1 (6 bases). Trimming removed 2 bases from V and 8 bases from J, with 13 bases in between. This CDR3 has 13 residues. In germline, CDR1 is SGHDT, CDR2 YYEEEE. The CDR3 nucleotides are TGTGCCAGCAGCTTTCTCGGGGGCGGAGAAGCTTTCTTT. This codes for CASSFLGGGEAFF.